A selection of T cell receptor beta chains follows, all from one sample in a study of T-cell memory formation after mild COVID-19. TCRdb re-analysed the 5' RACE reads in MiXCR, keeping a single row per CDR3 protein. The sample lists around 250,000 distinct CDR3 sequences, 15% to 20% occurring once. What was sequenced was PBMCs or a T cell subset sorted from them (not recorded which). These receptors all come from a young man who had mild COVID-19 (a few samples of this study predate the infection). Cell type and time point are not known. Each CDR3 is given with its conserved first and last residue. Fields, in order: CDR3 length, J gene, D gene, clone size, V gene, CDR3 DNA, CDR3 protein. D genes are given only for firm matches. Clone size appears in some rows only: once, few, many, or a class for an expanded clone.

length: 14; J: TRBJ1-1; D: NA; size: NA; V: TRBV19; DNA: TGTGCCAGTAGTAATGTCGGAAGGGGCACTGAAGCTTTCTTT; CDR3: CASSNVGRGTEAFF
length: 13; J: TRBJ2-4; D: NA; size: few; V: TRBV20-1; DNA: TGCAGTGCTAGAGATGGCTGGAGAGACATTCAGTACTTC; CDR3: CSARDGWRDIQYF
length: 12; J: TRBJ2-3; D: NA; size: few; V: TRBV7-3; DNA: TGTGCCAGCAGCGGTGGTGAAAATACGCAGTATTTT; CDR3: CASSGGENTQYF
length: 15; J: TRBJ2-1; D: NA; size: few; V: TRBV7-7; DNA: TGTGCTAGCAGCCCAACCCCCCGACTGTACAATGAGCAGTTCTTC; CDR3: CASSPTPRLYNEQFF
length: 16; J: TRBJ1-3; D: NA; size: NA; V: TRBV7-9; DNA: TGTGCCAGCAGCTTATGGCAGGGGTCTGCTGGAAACACCATATATTTT; CDR3: CASSLWQGSAGNTIYF
length: 12; J: TRBJ1-6; D: NA; size: few; V: TRBV3-1; DNA: TGTGCCAGCAGCCAAGTACTTTCACCCCTCCACTTT; CDR3: CASSQVLSPLHF
length: 12; J: TRBJ2-1; D: NA; size: NA; V: TRBV28; DNA: TGTGCCAGCCAGAGCGACTACAATGAGCAGTTCTTC; CDR3: CASQSDYNEQFF
length: 15; J: TRBJ1-6; D: TRBD1; size: few; V: TRBV11-2; DNA: TGTGCCAGCAGCCGGGACAGGGGTTTGGTATCACCCCTCCACTTT; CDR3: CASSRDRGLVSPLHF
length: 16; J: TRBJ2-5; D: NA; size: few; V: TRBV15; DNA: TGTGCCACCAGCAGAGATCCTATCAGCGGCGAAGAGACCCAGTACTTC; CDR3: CATSRDPISGEETQYF
length: 17; J: TRBJ2-3; D: TRBD2; size: NA; V: TRBV6-2/TRBV6-3; DNA: TGTGCCAGCAGTTACTCGACAGAGCGGGGGGTCTCAGATACGCAGTATTTT; CDR3: CASSYSTERGVSDTQYF
length: 16; J: TRBJ2-7; D: NA; size: NA; V: TRBV15; DNA: TGTGCCACCAGCAGAAATGACAGGCGCATCAGCTACGAGCAGTACTTC; CDR3: CATSRNDRRISYEQYF
length: 17; J: TRBJ2-3; D: TRBD2; size: few; V: TRBV6-2/TRBV6-3; DNA: TGTGCCAGCAGTTACCCCCAGACTAGCGGGGGGGCAGATACGCAGTATTTT; CDR3: CASSYPQTSGGADTQYF
length: 13; J: TRBJ1-1; D: NA; size: NA; V: TRBV27; DNA: TGTGCCAGCAGTCGGGAAGGCTACACTGAAGCTTTCTTT; CDR3: CASSREGYTEAFF
length: 14; J: TRBJ1-1; D: NA; size: few; V: TRBV5-1; DNA: TGCGCCAGCAATCAGGGCACCCCGAACACTGAAGCTTTCTTT; CDR3: CASNQGTPNTEAFF
length: 14; J: TRBJ1-1; D: TRBD1; size: few; V: TRBV4-2; DNA: TGTGCCAGCAGCCACCTTGACAGGGCGGCTGAAGCTTTCTTT; CDR3: CASSHLDRAAEAFF
length: 15; J: TRBJ2-2; D: NA; size: few; V: TRBV20-1; DNA: TGCAGTGCTAACAGTGGGGCAGCGAACACCGGGGAGCTGTTTTTT; CDR3: CSANSGAANTGELFF
length: 14; J: TRBJ2-3; D: NA; size: NA; V: TRBV20-1; DNA: TGCAGTGCTCATCGGGGGAGCAGCACAGATACGCAGTATTTT; CDR3: CSAHRGSSTDTQYF
length: 14; J: TRBJ1-3; D: NA; size: few; V: TRBV11-2; DNA: TGTGCCAGCAGCTTAAGGGGTTCAGGGGACACCATATATTTT; CDR3: CASSLRGSGDTIYF
length: 15; J: TRBJ2-4; D: NA; size: few; V: TRBV7-9; DNA: TGTGCCAGCAGCCTTGCTGGGGGACACAAAAACATTCAGTACTTC; CDR3: CASSLAGGHKNIQYF
length: 14; J: TRBJ2-3; D: NA; size: NA; V: TRBV6-5; DNA: TGTGCCAGCAGTTCGCATTTCATCACAGATACGCAGTATTTT; CDR3: CASSSHFITDTQYF
length: 19; J: TRBJ2-3; D: TRBD2; size: NA; V: TRBV28; DNA: TGTGCCAGCAGTTTGCTGATGGAGGCTAGCGGGGGGTCCACAGATACGCAGTATTTT; CDR3: CASSLLMEASGGSTDTQYF
length: 11; J: TRBJ2-7; D: NA; size: few; V: TRBV11-2; DNA: TGTGCCAGCAGCTCGCAGGTCGAGCAGTACTTC; CDR3: CASSSQVEQYF
length: 17; J: TRBJ2-1; D: NA; size: NA; V: TRBV3-1; DNA: TGTGCCAGCAGCCAGCCCTCTCAGGGGGGGGCGTACAATGAGCAGTTCTTC; CDR3: CASSQPSQGGAYNEQFF
length: 14; J: TRBJ1-5; D: NA; size: NA; V: TRBV20-1; DNA: TGCAGTGCAAAGAAGGGGGGCGCGGAGCAGCCCCAGCATTTT; CDR3: CSAKKGGAEQPQHF
length: 13; J: TRBJ2-7; D: NA; size: few; V: TRBV7-2; DNA: TGTGCCAGCAGCTTAGTCGAAACCTACGAGCAGTACTTC; CDR3: CASSLVETYEQYF
length: 21; J: TRBJ1-2; D: TRBD1; size: few; V: TRBV5-1; DNA: TGCGCCAGCAGCTTGGGGGTCCCACGGCCGGGACAGATCCCTCGGGACTATGGCTACACCTTC; CDR3: CASSLGVPRPGQIPRDYGYTF
length: 16; J: TRBJ2-7; D: NA; size: NA; V: TRBV6-2/TRBV6-3; DNA: TGTGCCAGCAGTTACCGGCTACCGGGGAATTCCTACGAGCAGTACTTC; CDR3: CASSYRLPGNSYEQYF
length: 15; J: TRBJ2-4; D: NA; size: few; V: TRBV19; DNA: TGTGCCAGTAGTATGGCAGGGTTGGTGAAAAACATTCAGTACTTC; CDR3: CASSMAGLVKNIQYF
length: 14; J: TRBJ1-1; D: NA; size: NA; V: TRBV7-2; DNA: TGTGCCAGCAGCTCCACCCGGGGGAACACTGAAGCTTTCTTT; CDR3: CASSSTRGNTEAFF
length: 15; J: TRBJ2-5; D: NA; size: NA; V: TRBV11-2; DNA: TGTGCCAGCAGCTCCCCTCAAGGAAAGCAAGAGACCCAGTACTTC; CDR3: CASSSPQGKQETQYF
length: 13; J: TRBJ2-1; D: NA; size: few; V: TRBV6-2/TRBV6-3; DNA: TGTGCCAGCAGTTGGACAACCTACAATGAGCAGTTCTTC; CDR3: CASSWTTYNEQFF
length: 14; J: TRBJ2-3; D: NA; size: few; V: TRBV15; DNA: TGTGCCACCAGCAGAGATGGAGGGACAGATACGCAGTATTTT; CDR3: CATSRDGGTDTQYF